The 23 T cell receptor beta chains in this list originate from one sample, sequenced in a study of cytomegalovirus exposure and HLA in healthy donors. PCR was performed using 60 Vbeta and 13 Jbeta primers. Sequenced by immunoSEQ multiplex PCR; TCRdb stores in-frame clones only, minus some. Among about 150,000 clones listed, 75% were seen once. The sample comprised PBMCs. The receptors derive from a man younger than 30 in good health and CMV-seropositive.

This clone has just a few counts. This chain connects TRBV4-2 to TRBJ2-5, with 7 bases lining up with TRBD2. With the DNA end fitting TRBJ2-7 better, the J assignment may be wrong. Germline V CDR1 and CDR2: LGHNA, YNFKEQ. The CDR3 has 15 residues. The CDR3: CASSQEMGEGYEQYF. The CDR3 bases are TGTGCCAGCAGCCAAGAGATGGGGGAGGGGTACGAGCAGTACTTC.

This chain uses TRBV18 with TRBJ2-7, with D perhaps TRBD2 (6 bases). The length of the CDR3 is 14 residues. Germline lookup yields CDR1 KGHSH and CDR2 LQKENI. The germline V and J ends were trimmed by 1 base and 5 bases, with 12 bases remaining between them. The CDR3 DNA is TGTGCCAGCTCACCACAGGAGGGTTCCGACGAGCAGTACTTC. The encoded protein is CASSPQEGSDEQYF.

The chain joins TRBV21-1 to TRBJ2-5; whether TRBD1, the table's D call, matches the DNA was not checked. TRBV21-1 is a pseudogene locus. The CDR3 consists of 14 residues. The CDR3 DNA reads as TGTGCCAGCAGCTGGCGTACAGGGGGAGAGACCCAGTACTTC. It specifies CASSWRTGGETQYF.

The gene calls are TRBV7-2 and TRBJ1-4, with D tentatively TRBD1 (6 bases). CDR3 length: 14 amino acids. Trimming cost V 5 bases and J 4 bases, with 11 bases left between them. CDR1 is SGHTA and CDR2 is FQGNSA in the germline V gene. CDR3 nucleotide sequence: TGTGCCAGCAGCCGGACAGCCCATAATGAAAAACTGTTTTTT. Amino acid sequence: CASSRTAHNEKLFF.

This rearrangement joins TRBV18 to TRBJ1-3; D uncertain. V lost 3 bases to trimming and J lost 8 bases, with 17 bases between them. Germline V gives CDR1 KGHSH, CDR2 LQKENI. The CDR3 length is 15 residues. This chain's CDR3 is CASSPVLHSADTIYF. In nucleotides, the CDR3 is TGTGCCAGCTCACCCGTCCTCCATAGTGCGGACACCATATATTTT.

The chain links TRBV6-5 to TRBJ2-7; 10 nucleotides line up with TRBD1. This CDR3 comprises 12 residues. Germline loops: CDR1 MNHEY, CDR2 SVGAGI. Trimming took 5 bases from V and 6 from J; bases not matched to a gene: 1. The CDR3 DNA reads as TGTGCCAGCAGTCGGACAGGGGGCGAGCAGTACTTC. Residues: CASSRTGGEQYF.

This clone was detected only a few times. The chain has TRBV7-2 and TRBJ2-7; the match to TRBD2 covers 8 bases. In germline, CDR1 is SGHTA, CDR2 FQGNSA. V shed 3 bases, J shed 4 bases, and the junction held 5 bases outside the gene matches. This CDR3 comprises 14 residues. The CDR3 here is CASSFSTSGYEQYF. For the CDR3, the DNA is TGTGCCAGCAGCTTCAGCACTAGCGGATACGAGCAGTACTTC.

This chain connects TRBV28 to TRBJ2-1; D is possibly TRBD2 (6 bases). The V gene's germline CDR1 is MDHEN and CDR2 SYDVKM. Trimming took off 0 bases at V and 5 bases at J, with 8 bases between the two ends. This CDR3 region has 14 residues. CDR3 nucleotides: TGTGCCAGCAGTTTATGGGCGGGGAACAATGAGCAGTTCTTC. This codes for CASSLWAGNNEQFF.

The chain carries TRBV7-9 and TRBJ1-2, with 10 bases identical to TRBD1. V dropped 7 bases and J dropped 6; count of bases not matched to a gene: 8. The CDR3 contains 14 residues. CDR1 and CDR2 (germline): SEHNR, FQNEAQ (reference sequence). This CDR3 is CASNHAGTGDGYTF. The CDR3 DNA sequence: TGTGCCAGCAACCACGCCGGGACAGGGGATGGCTACACCTTC.

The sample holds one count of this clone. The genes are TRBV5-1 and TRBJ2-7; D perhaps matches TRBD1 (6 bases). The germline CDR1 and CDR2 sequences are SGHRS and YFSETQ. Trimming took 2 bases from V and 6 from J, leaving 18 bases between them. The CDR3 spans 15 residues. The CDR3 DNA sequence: TGCGCCAGCAGCTTAACACAGGGTCCCATGCGCGAGCAGTACTTC. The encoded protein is CASSLTQGPMREQYF.

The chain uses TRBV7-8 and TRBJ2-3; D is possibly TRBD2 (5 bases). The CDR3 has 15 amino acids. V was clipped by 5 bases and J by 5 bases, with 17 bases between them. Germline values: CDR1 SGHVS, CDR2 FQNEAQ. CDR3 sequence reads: CASSPRGDLGDTQYF. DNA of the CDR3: TGTGCCAGCAGCCCTCGGGGAGATTTAGGAGATACGCAGTATTTT.

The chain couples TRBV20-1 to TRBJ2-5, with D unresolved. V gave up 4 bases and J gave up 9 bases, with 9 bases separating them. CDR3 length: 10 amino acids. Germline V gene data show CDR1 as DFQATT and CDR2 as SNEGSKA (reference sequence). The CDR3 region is CSANSLAQYF. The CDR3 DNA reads TGCAGTGCTAATAGCTTGGCCCAGTACTTC.

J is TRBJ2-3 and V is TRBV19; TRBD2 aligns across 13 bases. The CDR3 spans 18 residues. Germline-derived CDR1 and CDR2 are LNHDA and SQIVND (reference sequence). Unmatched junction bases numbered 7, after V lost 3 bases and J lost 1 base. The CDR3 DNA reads TGTGCCAGTAGTATGATGACTAGCGGGAGGTTGGGCACAGATACGCAGTATTTT. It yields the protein CASSMMTSGRLGTDTQYF.

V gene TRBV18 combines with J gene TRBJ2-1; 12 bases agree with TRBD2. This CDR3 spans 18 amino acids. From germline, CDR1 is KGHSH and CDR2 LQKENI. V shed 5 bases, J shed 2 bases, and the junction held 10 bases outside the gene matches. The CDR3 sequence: CASSELVRLAGAYNEQFF. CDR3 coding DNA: TGTGCCAGCTCAGAATTGGTCCGACTAGCGGGGGCCTACAATGAGCAGTTCTTC.

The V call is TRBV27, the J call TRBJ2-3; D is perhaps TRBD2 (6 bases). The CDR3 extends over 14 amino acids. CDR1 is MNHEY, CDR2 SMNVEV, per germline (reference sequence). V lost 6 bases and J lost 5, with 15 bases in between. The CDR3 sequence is CASRDINGRDTQYF. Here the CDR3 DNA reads TGTGCCAGCAGGGACATCAACGGGAGAGATACGCAGTATTTT.

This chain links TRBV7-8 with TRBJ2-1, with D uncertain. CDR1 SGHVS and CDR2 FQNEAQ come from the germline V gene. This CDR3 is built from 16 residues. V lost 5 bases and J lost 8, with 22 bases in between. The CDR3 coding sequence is TGTGCCAGCAGCGTATTACAACGTAGCCCGATGGATGAGCAGTTCTTC. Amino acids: CASSVLQRSPMDEQFF.

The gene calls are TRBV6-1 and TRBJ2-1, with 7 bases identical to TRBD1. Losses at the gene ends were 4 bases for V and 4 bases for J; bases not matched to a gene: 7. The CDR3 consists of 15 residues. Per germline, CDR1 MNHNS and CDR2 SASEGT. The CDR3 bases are TGTGCCAGCAGTGGAGGGGGCGAGGGGTACAATGAGCAGTTCTTC. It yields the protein CASSGGGEGYNEQFF.

As DNA, the CDR3 is TGTGCCAGCAGCAACGTAATCTCCTACGAGCAGTACTTC. Protein: CASSNVISYEQYF. V gene TRBV11-2 combines with J gene TRBJ2-5, with unresolved D. With the DNA end fitting TRBJ2-7 better, the J assignment may be wrong. Germline V gene sequence: CDR1 SGHAT, CDR2 FQNNGV. CDR3 length: 13 residues.

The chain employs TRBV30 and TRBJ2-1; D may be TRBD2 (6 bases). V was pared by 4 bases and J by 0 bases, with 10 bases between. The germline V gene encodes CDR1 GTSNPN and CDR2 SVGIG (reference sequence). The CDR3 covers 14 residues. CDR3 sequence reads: CAWILANSYNEQFF. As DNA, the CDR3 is TGTGCCTGGATTCTAGCGAACTCCTACAATGAGCAGTTCTTC.

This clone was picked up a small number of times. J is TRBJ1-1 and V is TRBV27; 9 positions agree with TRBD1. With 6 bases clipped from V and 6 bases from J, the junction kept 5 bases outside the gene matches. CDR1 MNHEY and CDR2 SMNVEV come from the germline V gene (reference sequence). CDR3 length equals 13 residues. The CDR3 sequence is CASRFTGGSEAFF. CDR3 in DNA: TGTGCCAGCAGGTTCACAGGGGGCTCTGAAGCTTTCTTT.

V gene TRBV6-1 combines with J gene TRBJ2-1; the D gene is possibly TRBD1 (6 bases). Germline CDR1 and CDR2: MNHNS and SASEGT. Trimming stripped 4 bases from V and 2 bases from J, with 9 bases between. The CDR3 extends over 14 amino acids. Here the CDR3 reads CASSGTGTYNEQFF. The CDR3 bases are TGTGCCAGCAGTGGAACAGGGACCTACAATGAGCAGTTCTTC.

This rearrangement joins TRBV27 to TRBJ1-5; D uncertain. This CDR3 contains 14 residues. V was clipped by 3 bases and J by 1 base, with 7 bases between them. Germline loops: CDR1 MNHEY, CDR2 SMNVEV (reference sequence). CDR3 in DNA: TGTGCCAGCAGTTTTTCCGGGAGCAATCAGCCCCAGCATTTT. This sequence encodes CASSFSGSNQPQHF.

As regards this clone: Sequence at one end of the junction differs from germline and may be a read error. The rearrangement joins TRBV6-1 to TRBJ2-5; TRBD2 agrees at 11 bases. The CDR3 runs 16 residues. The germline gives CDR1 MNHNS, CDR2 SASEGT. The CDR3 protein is CAGSEKGLAAKETQYF. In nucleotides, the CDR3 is TGTGCCGGCAGTGAAAAGGGACTAGCGGCTAAAGAGACCCAGTACTTC.